A selection of T cell receptor beta chains follows, all from one sample in a study of blood T cell repertoires in COVID-19. This table comes from immunoSEQ multiplex PCR, and its TCRdb copy is limited to in-frame clones, with some not included. The table includes about 140,000 clones, 60% to 80% detected once. Input material: PBMCs or T cells enriched from blood (not recorded which). Receptors were obtained from a woman between 50 and 59 years old who had recovered from COVID-19. The CDR3 runs from the conserved cysteine through the conserved F or W. Each record gives: D gene, J gene, V gene, CDR3 protein. D genes are given only for firm matches.

TRBD1	TRBJ1-2	TRBV13	CASSRWTGSYGYTF
TRBD1	TRBJ1-6	TRBV5-1	CASSPIQGGDSPLHF
.	TRBJ1-3	TRBV2	CASMATGRNTIYF
.	TRBJ2-5	TRBV3-1/TRBV3-2	CASSLRLGQETQYF
TRBD2	TRBJ2-7	TRBV18	CASSPRASGGILYEQYF
TRBD1	TRBJ2-5	TRBV6-5	CASSYPTGGGQETQYF
.	TRBJ1-5	TRBV30	CAWTRGEPSNQPQHF
.	TRBJ1-5	TRBV28	CASSLLTGSGDQPQHF
TRBD2	TRBJ2-6	TRBV28	CASSRVREGSGANVLTF
TRBD2	TRBJ2-2	TRBV12-5	CASGSGLAGRLLGELFF